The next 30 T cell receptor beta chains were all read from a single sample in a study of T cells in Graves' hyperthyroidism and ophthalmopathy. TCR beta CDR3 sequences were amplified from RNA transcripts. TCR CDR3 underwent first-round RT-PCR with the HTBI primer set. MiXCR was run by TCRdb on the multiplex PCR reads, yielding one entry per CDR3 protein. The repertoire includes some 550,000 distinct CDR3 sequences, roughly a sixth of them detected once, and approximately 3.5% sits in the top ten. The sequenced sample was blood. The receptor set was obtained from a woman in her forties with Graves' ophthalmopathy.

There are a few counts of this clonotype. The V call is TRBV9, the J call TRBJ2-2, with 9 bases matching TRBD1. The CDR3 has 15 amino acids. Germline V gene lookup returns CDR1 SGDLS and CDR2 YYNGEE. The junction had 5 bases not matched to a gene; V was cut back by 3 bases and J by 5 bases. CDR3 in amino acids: CASSARTGETGELFF. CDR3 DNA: TGTGCCAGCAGCGCCAGGACAGGGGAAACCGGGGAGCTGTTTTTT.

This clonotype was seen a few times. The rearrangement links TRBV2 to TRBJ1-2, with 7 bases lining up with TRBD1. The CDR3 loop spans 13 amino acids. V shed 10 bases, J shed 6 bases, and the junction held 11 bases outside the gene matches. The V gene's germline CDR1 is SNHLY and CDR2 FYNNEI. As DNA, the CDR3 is TGTGCCACCAAACAGGGGTTACGGGATGGCTACACCTTC. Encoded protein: CATKQGLRDGYTF.

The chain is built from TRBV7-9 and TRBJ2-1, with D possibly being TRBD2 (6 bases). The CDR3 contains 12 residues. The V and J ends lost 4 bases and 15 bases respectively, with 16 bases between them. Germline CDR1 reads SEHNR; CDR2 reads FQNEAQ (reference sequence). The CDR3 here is CASSSPGRRGFF. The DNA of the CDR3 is TGTGCCAGCAGCTCACCAGGGCGGAGGGGGTTCTTC.

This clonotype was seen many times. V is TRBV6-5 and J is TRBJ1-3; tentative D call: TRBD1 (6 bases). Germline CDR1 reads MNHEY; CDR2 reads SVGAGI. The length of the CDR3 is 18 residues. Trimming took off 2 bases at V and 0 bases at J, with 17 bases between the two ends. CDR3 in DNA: TGTGCCAGCAGTTACGTAGTCGGGGGCGAGGGCTCTGGAAACACCATATATTTT. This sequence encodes CASSYVVGGEGSGNTIYF.

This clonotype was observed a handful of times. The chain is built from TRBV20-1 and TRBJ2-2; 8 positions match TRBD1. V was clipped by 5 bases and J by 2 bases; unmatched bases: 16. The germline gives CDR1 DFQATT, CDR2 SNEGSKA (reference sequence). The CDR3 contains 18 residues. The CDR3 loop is CSAYPVGGTGLNTGELFF. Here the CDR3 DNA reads TGCAGTGCTTACCCGGTGGGTGGGACAGGCCTAAACACCGGGGAGCTGTTTTTT.

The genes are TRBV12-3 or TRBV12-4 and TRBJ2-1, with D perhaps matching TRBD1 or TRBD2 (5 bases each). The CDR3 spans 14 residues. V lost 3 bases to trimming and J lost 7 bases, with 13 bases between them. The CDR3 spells CASSFGASANEQFF. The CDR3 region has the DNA TGTGCCAGCAGTTTCGGGGCCTCGGCAAATGAGCAGTTCTTC.

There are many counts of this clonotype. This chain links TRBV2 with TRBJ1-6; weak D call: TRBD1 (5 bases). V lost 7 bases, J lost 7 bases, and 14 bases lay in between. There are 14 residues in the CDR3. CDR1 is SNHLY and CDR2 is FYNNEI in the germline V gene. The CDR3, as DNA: TGTGCCAGCACCTCCTCGGCAGGGAATTCACCCCTCCACTTT. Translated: CASTSSAGNSPLHF.

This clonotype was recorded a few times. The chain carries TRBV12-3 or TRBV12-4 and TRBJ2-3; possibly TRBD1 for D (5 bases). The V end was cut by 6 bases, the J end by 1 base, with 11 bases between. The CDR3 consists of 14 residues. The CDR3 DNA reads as TGTGCCAGCAGGCAGGGCTACGGCACAGATACGCAGTATTTT. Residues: CASRQGYGTDTQYF.

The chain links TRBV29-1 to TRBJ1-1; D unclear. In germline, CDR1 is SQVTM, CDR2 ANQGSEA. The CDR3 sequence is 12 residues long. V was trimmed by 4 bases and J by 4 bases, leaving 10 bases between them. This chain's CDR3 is CSVGEWATEAFF. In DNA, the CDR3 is TGCAGCGTTGGGGAGTGGGCCACTGAAGCTTTCTTT.

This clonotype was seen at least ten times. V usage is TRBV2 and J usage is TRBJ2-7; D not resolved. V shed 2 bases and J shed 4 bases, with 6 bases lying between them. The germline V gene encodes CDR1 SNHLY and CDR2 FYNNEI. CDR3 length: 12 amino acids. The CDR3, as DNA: TGTGCCAGCAGTGAATCTAGATACGAGCAGTACTTC. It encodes CASSESRYEQYF.

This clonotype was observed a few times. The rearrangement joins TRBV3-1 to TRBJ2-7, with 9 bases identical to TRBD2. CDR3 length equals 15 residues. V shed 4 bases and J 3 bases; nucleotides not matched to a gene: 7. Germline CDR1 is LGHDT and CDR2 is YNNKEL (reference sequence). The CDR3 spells CASSRSGRSDYEQYF. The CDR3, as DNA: TGTGCCAGCAGCCGAAGCGGGAGGTCTGACTACGAGCAGTACTTC.

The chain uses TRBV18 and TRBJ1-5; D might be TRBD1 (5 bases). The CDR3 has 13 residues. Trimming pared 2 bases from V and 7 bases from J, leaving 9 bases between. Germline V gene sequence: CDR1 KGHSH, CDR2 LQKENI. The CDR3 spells CASSPAGEQPQHF. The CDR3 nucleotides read TGTGCCAGCTCACCAGCGGGGGAGCAGCCCCAGCATTTT. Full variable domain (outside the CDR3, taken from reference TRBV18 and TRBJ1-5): NAGVMQNPRHLVRRRGQEARLRCSPMKGHSHVYWYRQLPEEGLKFMVYLQKENIIDESGMPKERFSAEFPKEGPSILRIQQVVRGDSAAYFCASSPAGEQPQHFGDGTRLSIL.

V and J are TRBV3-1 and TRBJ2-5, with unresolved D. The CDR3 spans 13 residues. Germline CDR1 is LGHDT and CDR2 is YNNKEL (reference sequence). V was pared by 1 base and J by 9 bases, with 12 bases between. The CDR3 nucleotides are TGTGCCAGCAGCCAAGCTCTCCAAGGTTCCCAGTACTTC. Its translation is CASSQALQGSQYF.

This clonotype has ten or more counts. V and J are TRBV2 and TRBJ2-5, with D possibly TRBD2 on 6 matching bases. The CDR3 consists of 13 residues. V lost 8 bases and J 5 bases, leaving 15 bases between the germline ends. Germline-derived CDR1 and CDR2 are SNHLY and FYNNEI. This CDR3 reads CASPAGGKETQYF. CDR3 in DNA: TGTGCCAGCCCTGCCGGAGGGAAGGAGACCCAGTACTTC.

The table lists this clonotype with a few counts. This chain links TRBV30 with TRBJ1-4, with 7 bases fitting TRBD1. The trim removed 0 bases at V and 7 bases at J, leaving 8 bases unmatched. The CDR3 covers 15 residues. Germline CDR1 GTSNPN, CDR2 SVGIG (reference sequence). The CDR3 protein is CAWSVTRGLGEKLFF. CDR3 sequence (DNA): TGTGCCTGGAGTGTAACGAGGGGGCTCGGTGAAAAACTGTTTTTT.

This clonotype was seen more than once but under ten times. CDR3 sequence reads: CSVEDQGRGSWQETQYF. The CDR3 nucleotides are TGCAGCGTTGAAGATCAGGGGCGGGGCTCCTGGCAAGAGACCCAGTACTTC. This rearrangement joins TRBV29-1 to TRBJ2-5, with D perhaps being TRBD1 or TRBD2 (6 bases each). CDR1 is SQVTM, CDR2 ANQGSEA, per germline. V was clipped by 0 bases and J by 2 bases, with 19 bases between them. CDR3 size: 17 residues. The complete variable domain, with remaining parts taken from reference TRBV29-1 and TRBJ2-5, reads SAVISQKPSRDICQRGTSLTIQCQVDSQVTMMFWYRQQPGQSLTLIATANQGSEATYESGFVIDKFPISRPNLTFSTLTVSNMSPEDSSIYLCSVEDQGRGSWQETQYFGPGTRLLVL.

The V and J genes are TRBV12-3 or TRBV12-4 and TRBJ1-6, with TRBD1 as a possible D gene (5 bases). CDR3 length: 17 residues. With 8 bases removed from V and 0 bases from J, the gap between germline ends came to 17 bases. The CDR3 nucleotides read TGTGCCAGCTCCCCTAGGGGAGAAAGCTCCTATAATTCACCCCTCCACTTT. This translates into CASSPRGESSYNSPLHF.

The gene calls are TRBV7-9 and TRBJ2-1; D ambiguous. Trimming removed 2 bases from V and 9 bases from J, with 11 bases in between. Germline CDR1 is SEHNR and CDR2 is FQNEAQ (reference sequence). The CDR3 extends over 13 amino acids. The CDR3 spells CASSLTPSPEQFF. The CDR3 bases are TGTGCCAGCAGCTTAACCCCCTCACCTGAGCAGTTCTTC.

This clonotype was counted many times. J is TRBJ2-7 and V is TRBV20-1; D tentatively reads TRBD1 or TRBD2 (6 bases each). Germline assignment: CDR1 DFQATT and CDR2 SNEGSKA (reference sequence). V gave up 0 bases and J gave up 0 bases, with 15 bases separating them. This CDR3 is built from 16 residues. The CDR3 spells CSARDLRGPSSYEQYF. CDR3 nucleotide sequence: TGCAGTGCTAGAGATCTACGGGGGCCTAGCTCCTACGAGCAGTACTTC.

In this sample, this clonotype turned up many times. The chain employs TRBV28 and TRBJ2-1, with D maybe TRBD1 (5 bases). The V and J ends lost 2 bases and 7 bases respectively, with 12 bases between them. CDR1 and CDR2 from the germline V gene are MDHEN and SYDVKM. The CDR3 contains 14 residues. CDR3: CASSLNQGRNEQFF. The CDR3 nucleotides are TGTGCCAGCAGTTTAAACCAGGGTCGTAATGAGCAGTTCTTC.

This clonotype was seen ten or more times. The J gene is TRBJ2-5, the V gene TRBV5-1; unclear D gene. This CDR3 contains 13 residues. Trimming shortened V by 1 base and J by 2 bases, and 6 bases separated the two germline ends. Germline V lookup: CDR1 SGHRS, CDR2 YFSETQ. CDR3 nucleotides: TGCGCCAGCAGCTTGAATCAACAAGAGACCCAGTACTTC. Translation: CASSLNQQETQYF.

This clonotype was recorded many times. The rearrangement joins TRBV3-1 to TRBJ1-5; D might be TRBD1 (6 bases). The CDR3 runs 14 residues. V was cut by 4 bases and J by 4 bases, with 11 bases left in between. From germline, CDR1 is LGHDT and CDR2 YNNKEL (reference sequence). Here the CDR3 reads CASSPGTQNQPQHF. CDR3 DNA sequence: TGTGCCAGCAGCCCCGGGACACAAAATCAGCCCCAGCATTTT.

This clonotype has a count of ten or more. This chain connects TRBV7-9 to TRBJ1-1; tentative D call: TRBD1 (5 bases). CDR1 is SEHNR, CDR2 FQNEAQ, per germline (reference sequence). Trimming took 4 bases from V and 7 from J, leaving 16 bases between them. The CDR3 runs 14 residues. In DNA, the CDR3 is TGTGCCAGCAGCTCGCAAGCAGGGTGGAGTGAAGCTTTCTTT. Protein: CASSSQAGWSEAFF.

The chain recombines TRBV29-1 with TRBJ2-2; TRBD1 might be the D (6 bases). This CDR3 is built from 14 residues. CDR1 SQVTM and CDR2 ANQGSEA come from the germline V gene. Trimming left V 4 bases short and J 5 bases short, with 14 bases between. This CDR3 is CSVGGGTGTGELFF. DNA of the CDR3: TGCAGCGTTGGAGGGGGAACCGGAACCGGGGAGCTGTTTTTT.

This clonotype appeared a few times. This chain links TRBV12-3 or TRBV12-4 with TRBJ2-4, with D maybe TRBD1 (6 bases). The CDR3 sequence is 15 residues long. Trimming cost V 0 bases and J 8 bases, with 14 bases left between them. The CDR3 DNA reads TGTGCCAGCAGTTTAGCGCCAGGGGCCGGGGACATTCAGTACTTC. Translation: CASSLAPGAGDIQYF.

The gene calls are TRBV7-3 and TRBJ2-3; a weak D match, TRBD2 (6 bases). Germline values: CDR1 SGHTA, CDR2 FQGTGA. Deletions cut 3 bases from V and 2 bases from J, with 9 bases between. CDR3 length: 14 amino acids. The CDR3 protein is CASSFVADTDTQYF. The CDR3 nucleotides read TGTGCCAGCAGCTTTGTAGCGGACACAGATACGCAGTATTTT.

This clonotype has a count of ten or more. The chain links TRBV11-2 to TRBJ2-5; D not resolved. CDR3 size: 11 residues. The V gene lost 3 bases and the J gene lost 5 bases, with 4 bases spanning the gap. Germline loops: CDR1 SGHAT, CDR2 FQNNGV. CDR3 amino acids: CASSLRETQYF. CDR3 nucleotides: TGTGCCAGCAGCTTGCGGGAGACCCAGTACTTC.

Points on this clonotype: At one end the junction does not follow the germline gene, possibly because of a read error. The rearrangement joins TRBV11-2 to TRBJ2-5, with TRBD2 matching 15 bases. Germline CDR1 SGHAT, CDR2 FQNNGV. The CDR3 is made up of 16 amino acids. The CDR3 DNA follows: TGTGCCACCACAGAGGGACTAGCGGGAGGAGGGGAGACCCGGTACTTC. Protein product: CATTEGLAGGGETRYF.

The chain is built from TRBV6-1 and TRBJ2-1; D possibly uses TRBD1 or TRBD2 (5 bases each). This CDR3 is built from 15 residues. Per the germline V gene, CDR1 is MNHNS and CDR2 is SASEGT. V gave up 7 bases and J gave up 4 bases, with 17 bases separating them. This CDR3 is CASTSRGTSYNEQFF. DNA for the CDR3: TGTGCCAGCACCTCGAGGGGCACAAGTTACAATGAGCAGTTCTTC.

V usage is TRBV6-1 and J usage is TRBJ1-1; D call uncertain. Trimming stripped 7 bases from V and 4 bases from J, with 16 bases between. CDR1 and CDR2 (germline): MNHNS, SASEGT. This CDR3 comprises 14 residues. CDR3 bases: TGTGCCAGCACTCACCCTGGGTCGGGCACTGAAGCTTTCTTT. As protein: CASTHPGSGTEAFF.